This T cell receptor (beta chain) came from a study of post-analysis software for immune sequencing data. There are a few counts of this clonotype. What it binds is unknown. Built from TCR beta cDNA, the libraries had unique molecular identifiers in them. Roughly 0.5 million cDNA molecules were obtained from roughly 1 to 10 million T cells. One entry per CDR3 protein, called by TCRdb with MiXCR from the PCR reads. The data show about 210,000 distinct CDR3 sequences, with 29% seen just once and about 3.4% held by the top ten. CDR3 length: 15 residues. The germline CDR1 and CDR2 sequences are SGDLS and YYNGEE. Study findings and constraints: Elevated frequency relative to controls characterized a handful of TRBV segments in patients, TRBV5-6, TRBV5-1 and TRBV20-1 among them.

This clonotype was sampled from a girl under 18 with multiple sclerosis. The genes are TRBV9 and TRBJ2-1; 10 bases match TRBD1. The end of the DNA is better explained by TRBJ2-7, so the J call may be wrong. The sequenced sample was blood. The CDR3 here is CASSGRDRGLNEQYF. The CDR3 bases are TGTGCCAGCAGCGGCCGGGACAGGGGACTCAATGAGCAGTACTTC.